This passage covers 18 T cell receptor beta chains from one sample sequenced in a study of breast tumors, draining lymph nodes, adjacent tissues. TCRdb analysed the multiplex PCR reads with MiXCR anew, one entry per CDR3 protein. The table includes approximately 280,000 distinct CDR3 sequences, about 30% detected once. Samples came from axillary lymph nodes draining the breast cancer. The specimen was axillary lymph node tissue. These receptors all come from a female donor with breast cancer. Some clones in this sample may be carry-over from other donors' samples.

This clonotype was seen a few times. V gene TRBV15 combines with J gene TRBJ1-1, with D uncertain. The length of the CDR3 is 13 residues. V gave up 5 bases and J gave up 3 bases, with 10 bases separating them. CDR1 LNHNV and CDR2 YYDKDF come from the germline V gene (reference sequence). CDR3 sequence: CATSWRRDTEAFF. In DNA form, the CDR3 reads TGTGCCACCAGCTGGAGACGGGACACTGAAGCTTTCTTT. Combining the CDR3 with reference TRBV15 and TRBJ1-1 gives the whole variable domain DAMVIQNPRYQVTQFGKPVTLSCSQTLNHNVMYWYQQKSSQAPKLLFHYYDKDFNNEADTPDNFQSRRPNTSFCFLDIRSPGLGDTAMYLCATSWRRDTEAFFGQGTRLTVV.

This clonotype was seen more than once but under ten times. A clone one base away is much larger, so this may be a read error. This chain joins TRBV5-1 and TRBJ1-2; possible D gene TRBD1, 6 bases. V lost 5 bases, J lost 0 bases, and 8 bases lay in between. The V gene's germline CDR1 is SGHRS and CDR2 YFSETQ. This CDR3 has 13 amino acids. The CDR3 region has the DNA TGCGCCAGCAGAGGGACACCTAACTATGGCTACACCTTC. Amino acid sequence: CASRGTPNYGYTF.

This clonotype occurred a few times. This may come from a read error, since a much larger clone is one base off. The CDR3 region has the DNA TGCAGTGCTACCGCCGAAGGACTAGTCCCCGAGCAGTACTTC. This gives the protein CSATAEGLVPEQYF. The V call is TRBV20-1, the J call TRBJ2-7; 7 bases map to TRBD2. Germline V gene data show CDR1 as DFQATT and CDR2 as SNEGSKA (reference sequence). The length of the CDR3 is 14 residues. V shed 4 bases and J 6 bases; nucleotides not matched to a gene: 12.

The table lists this clonotype with a few counts. The chain carries TRBV12-3 or TRBV12-4 and TRBJ2-6, with D unclear. The CDR3 runs 15 residues. V was cut by 3 bases and J by 1 base, with 7 bases left in between. CDR3 protein: CASSFPNSGANVLTF. As DNA, the CDR3 is TGTGCCAGCAGTTTCCCGAATTCTGGGGCCAACGTCCTGACTTTC.

The sample holds many counts of this clonotype. V usage is TRBV20-1 and J usage is TRBJ1-5; D gene uncertain. Germline V lookup: CDR1 DFQATT, CDR2 SNEGSKA (reference sequence). This CDR3 is built from 13 residues. Trimming shortened V by 1 base and J by 3 bases, and 7 bases separated the two germline ends. CDR3 sequence: CSARVAFNQPQHF. The DNA for the CDR3 is TGCAGTGCTAGAGTGGCTTTCAATCAGCCCCAGCATTTT.

This clonotype was seen a handful of times. The chain combines TRBV5-8 with TRBJ2-1; 11 nucleotides match TRBD2. CDR1 is SGHTS, CDR2 YDEGEE, per germline. This CDR3 region has 17 residues. Trimming removed 2 bases from V and 4 bases from J; junction bases left unmatched: 8. CDR3 DNA: TGTGCCAGCAGCTTTTGGGGGGGACTAGCGGTTTACAATGAGCAGTTCTTC. It specifies CASSFWGGLAVYNEQFF. Looking up the rest from reference TRBV5-8 and TRBJ2-1 gives the full variable domain: EAGVTQSPTHLIKTRGQQATLRCSPISGHTSVYWYQQALGLGLQFLLWYDEGEERNRGNFPPRFSGRQFPNYSSELNVNALELEDSALYLCASSFWGGLAVYNEQFFGPGTRLTVL.

The V call is TRBV20-1, the J call TRBJ2-3, with 8 bases matching TRBD1. The J segment lost 0 bases and the V segment lost 3 bases, leaving 5 bases of the junction unmatched. Germline V gene lookup returns CDR1 DFQATT and CDR2 SNEGSKA (reference sequence). The CDR3 sequence is 15 residues long. The CDR3 coding sequence is TGCAGTGCTAGCAGACAGGGGATGAGCACAGATACGCAGTATTTT. It yields the protein CSASRQGMSTDTQYF.

With regard to this clonotype: Germline and junction disagree at one end, which may indicate a read error. The chain joins TRBV9 to TRBJ1-4, with TRBD1 identical over 7 bases. The CDR3 is made up of 15 amino acids. CDR1 and CDR2 (germline): SGDLS, YYNGEE. The CDR3 loop is CASSVSSGQRGKLFF. The DNA of the CDR3 is TGTGCCAGTAGCGTCTCATCGGGACAGCGCGGAAAACTGTTTTTT.

This clonotype occurred a few times. The CDR3 sequence: CSARVAGRIAKNIQYF. The CDR3 bases are TGCAGTGCTAGAGTTGCAGGGAGGATAGCCAAAAACATTCAGTACTTC. V and J are TRBV20-1 and TRBJ2-4, with D possibly TRBD2 on 6 matching bases. There are 16 residues in the CDR3. Germline CDR1 DFQATT, CDR2 SNEGSKA (reference sequence). Trimming cost V 1 base and J 0 bases, with 13 bases left between them.

This chain connects TRBV11-2 to TRBJ2-3, with TRBD2 matching 10 bases. The V gene end was trimmed by 8 bases and the J gene end by 11 bases; junction bases not matched to a gene: 16. The CDR3 is 15 residues long. CDR1 and CDR2 from the germline V gene are SGHAT and FQNNGV. The CDR3 nucleotides read TGTGCCAGCGGCTCTAGCGGGGGAAACTCCTACGAGCAGTATTTT. The encoded protein is CASGSSGGNSYEQYF.

This clonotype appeared many times. The CDR3 region has the DNA TGCAGTGCTAGCGACCTCCCAGCGGGGAACACAGATACGCAGTATTTT. Encoded protein: CSASDLPAGNTDTQYF. V is TRBV20-1 and J is TRBJ2-3; TRBD2 matches at 7 bases. The CDR3 spans 16 residues. V was clipped by 3 bases and J by 2 bases; unmatched bases: 11. The V gene's germline CDR1 is DFQATT and CDR2 SNEGSKA (reference sequence).

At least ten counts were recorded for this clonotype. CDR3 coding DNA: TGTGCCAGCAGCTCGCAGGGAGTCCGGGAGCTGTTTTTT. Amino acids: CASSSQGVRELFF. The V and J genes are TRBV7-2 and TRBJ2-2; D is tentatively TRBD1 or TRBD2 (5 bases each). Germline loops: CDR1 SGHTA, CDR2 FQGNSA. Trimming took off 4 bases at V and 9 bases at J, with 12 bases between the two ends. The CDR3 runs 13 residues.

This clonotype was picked up many times. The chain employs TRBV6-5 and TRBJ2-7, with D perhaps assigned TRBD1 or TRBD2 (5 bases each). The CDR3 covers 14 residues. V lost 6 bases to trimming and J lost 0 bases, with 12 bases between them. The germline CDR1 and CDR2 sequences are MNHEY and SVGAGI. This CDR3 reads CASSFIGASYEQYF. The CDR3 DNA is TGTGCCAGCAGCTTCATCGGGGCCTCCTACGAGCAGTACTTC.

This clonotype was detected ten times or more. The chain is built from TRBV4-1 and TRBJ2-6; no reliable D call. The germline V gene has CDR1 MGHRA and CDR2 YSYEKL. V lost 1 base, J lost 2 bases, and 12 bases lay in between. The CDR3 runs 17 residues. CDR3 nucleotide sequence: TGCGCCAGCAGCCAAGGTGGGCAGTTGACTGGGGCCAACGTCCTGACTTTC. Its translation is CASSQGGQLTGANVLTF.

This clonotype was counted at least ten times. This sequence joins TRBV3-2 and TRBJ1-5; the table gives TRBD1 as D, unverified against the DNA. TRBV3-2 is shown as a pseudogene. This CDR3 is 16 amino acids long. The CDR3 nucleotides are TGTGCCAGCAGCCCCACGACAGGAAGCGTTAATCAGCCCCAGCATTTT. It yields the protein CASSPTTGSVNQPQHF.

As regards this clonotype: A read error may account for a junction end that differs from germline. This chain uses TRBV10-3 with TRBJ2-6; 7 bases align to TRBD1. This CDR3 contains 14 residues. Looked up from germline, CDR1 is ENHRY and CDR2 is SYGVKD. The CDR3 DNA follows: TGTGCCATCAGTGAGGTATCAGGGGGCAACGTCCTGACTTTC. This codes for CAISEVSGGNVLTF.

On this clonotype itself: Being one base from a much bigger clone, this may be a read error. The missing conserved phenylalanine or tryptophan at the end of this CDR3 makes a read error likely. This chain joins TRBV6-6 and TRBJ2-1; D gene uncertain. This CDR3 has 14 residues. Germline CDR1 and CDR2: MNHNY and SVGAGI (reference sequence). V lost 6 bases, J lost 5 bases, and 14 bases lay in between. The CDR3 spells CASRSGNWDNEQFS. The CDR3 region has the DNA TGTGCCAGCAGGTCCGGAAACTGGGACAATGAGCAGTTCTCC.

This clonotype came up many times. This chain joins TRBV10-3 and TRBJ2-5; D is ambiguous. The germline V gene has CDR1 ENHRY and CDR2 SYGVKD. The CDR3 is made up of 14 amino acids. V was trimmed by 0 bases and J by 5 bases, leaving 10 bases between them. CDR3 loop: CAISESSRVETQYF. The CDR3 DNA follows: TGTGCCATCAGTGAGTCGTCTAGGGTTGAGACCCAGTACTTC.